The 31 T cell receptor beta chains in this list originate from one sample, sequenced in a study of cytomegalovirus exposure and HLA in healthy donors (dated by TCRdb to the late 2010s). The library was obtained by the immunoSEQ multiplex PCR assay. The multiplex PCR relied on a mix of 60 forward primers for TCR Vbeta segments and 13 reverse primers for TCR Jbeta segments. Not all clones reach the TCRdb copy of this immuneACCESS table, which keeps in-frame sequences only. Checked studies attribute under half of the gap to unresolved V genes and leave the rest unexplained. The sample table holds some 190,000 clones, of which roughly four fifths were seen once. Together, the top ten hold about 1.5% of the sample. The sequencing input was PBMCs. Receptors were obtained from a man aged 18 to 35 in good health and CMV-seronegative.

The chain is built from TRBV4-1 and TRBJ2-7; 7 nucleotides match TRBD2. V dropped 5 bases and J dropped 4; count of bases not matched to a gene: 8. Germline V gives CDR1 MGHRA, CDR2 YSYEKL. The CDR3 consists of 14 residues. The CDR3 loop reads CASSETGGGYEQYF. As DNA, the CDR3 is TGCGCCAGCAGCGAAACTGGGGGGGGGTACGAGCAGTACTTC.

V usage is TRBV28 and J usage is TRBJ2-2, with D possibly TRBD1 on 6 matching bases. Trimming shortened V by 6 bases and J by 2 bases, and 13 bases separated the two germline ends. CDR1 MDHEN and CDR2 SYDVKM come from the germline V gene. This CDR3 spans 15 amino acids. The CDR3 nucleotides read TGTGCCAGCAGACTCCGGGACAAAAACACCGGGGAGCTGTTTTTT. It specifies CASRLRDKNTGELFF. Supplemented by reference TRBV28 and TRBJ2-2, the full variable domain reads DVKVTQSSRYLVKRTGEKVFLECVQDMDHENMFWYRQDPGLGLRLIYFSYDVKMKEKGDIPEGYSVSREKKERFSLILESASTNQTSMYLCASRLRDKNTGELFFGEGSRLTVL.

This clone has only a few counts. The chain recombines TRBV7-9 with TRBJ1-4; TRBD1 matches 12 bases. Losses at the gene ends were 5 bases for V and 8 bases for J; bases not matched to a gene: 3. Germline CDR1 is SEHNR and CDR2 is FQNEAQ (reference sequence). The CDR3 contains 14 residues. The CDR3 here is CASSGTGGREKLFF. The DNA for the CDR3 is TGTGCCAGCAGCGGGACAGGGGGCCGGGAAAAACTGTTTTTT.

The chain joins TRBV6-6 to TRBJ2-7; 7 bases match TRBD1. CDR3 length: 12 amino acids. V gave up 7 bases and J gave up 4 bases; unmatched junction bases: 4. Per germline, CDR1 MNHNY and CDR2 SVGAGI (reference sequence). CDR3 in amino acids: CASTQGVYEQYF. For the CDR3, the DNA is TGTGCCAGCACCCAGGGGGTATACGAGCAGTACTTC.

This chain uses TRBV28 with TRBJ2-2; D might be TRBD1 (7 bases). V was pared by 6 bases and J by 1 base, with 21 bases between. This CDR3 spans 18 amino acids. The V gene's germline CDR1 is MDHEN and CDR2 SYDVKM. The CDR3 DNA is TGTGCCAGCAGCCTTAGTGGGGGCGGGACAGTGAACACCGGGGAGCTGTTTTTT. Its protein is CASSLSGGGTVNTGELFF.

This chain joins TRBV28 and TRBJ1-5; 7 bases fit TRBD1. The V and J ends lost 6 bases and 2 bases, in that order; junction bases with no gene match: 4. From germline, CDR1 is MDHEN and CDR2 SYDVKM. The CDR3 sequence is 14 residues long. DNA for the CDR3: TGTGCCAGCAGACCCGGGACAGGCAATCAGCCCCAGCATTTT. It translates to CASRPGTGNQPQHF.

This chain connects TRBV5-1 to TRBJ1-2; no clear D gene. V lost 0 bases and J lost 9, with 9 bases in between. This CDR3 has 12 amino acids. Germline V gene data show CDR1 as SGHRS and CDR2 as YFSETQ. The CDR3 DNA sequence: TGCGCCAGCAGCTTGGTGGGGAGTCGCTACACCTTC. This codes for CASSLVGSRYTF.

The chain links TRBV5-1 to TRBJ2-2, with 11 bases lining up with TRBD2. This CDR3 is 18 amino acids long. V was pared by 4 bases and J by 4 bases, with 12 bases of the junction left unmatched. Germline values: CDR1 SGHRS, CDR2 YFSETQ. The CDR3 coding sequence is TGCGCCAGCAGCGGGGGGACTAGCGGCCCCGATGGCACCGGGGAGCTGTTTTTT. This sequence encodes CASSGGTSGPDGTGELFF.

The V call is TRBV2, the J call TRBJ1-5; TRBD1 matches at 7 bases. The germline V gene encodes CDR1 SNHLY and CDR2 FYNNEI. V trimming: 1 base; J trimming: 5 bases; junction bases outside the gene matches: 5. CDR3 length: 15 residues. CDR3: CASSEDRGEYQPQHF. CDR3 DNA: TGTGCCAGCAGTGAAGACAGGGGTGAATATCAGCCCCAGCATTTT. The full variable domain, in which reference TRBV2 and TRBJ1-5 provide the parts outside the CDR3, is EPEVTQTPSHQVTQMGQEVILRCVPISNHLYFYWYRQILGQKVEFLVSFYNNEISEKSEIFDDQFSVERPDGSNFTLKIRSTKLEDSAMYFCASSEDRGEYQPQHFGDGTRLSIL.

The rearrangement links TRBV2 to TRBJ2-4; unclear D gene. The CDR3 sequence is 15 residues long. Germline loops: CDR1 SNHLY, CDR2 FYNNEI. V was trimmed by 6 bases and J by 0 bases, leaving 12 bases between them. The CDR3 loop is CASRTESLAKNIQYF. CDR3 nucleotides: TGTGCCAGCAGAACAGAGAGCCTAGCCAAAAACATTCAGTACTTC.

V gene TRBV5-1 combines with J gene TRBJ1-6; D unresolved. The CDR3 runs 16 residues. V lost 3 bases and J 3 bases, leaving 13 bases between the germline ends. Germline V gene lookup returns CDR1 SGHRS and CDR2 YFSETQ. The CDR3 region is CASSSTTDHYNSPLHF. The CDR3 DNA is TGCGCCAGCAGCTCGACCACAGACCACTATAATTCACCCCTCCACTTT.

This clone has just a few counts. The gene calls are TRBV7-2 and TRBJ2-7; 8 nucleotides agree with TRBD2. There are 13 residues in the CDR3. Germline CDR1 SGHTA, CDR2 FQGNSA. The ends lost 3 bases at V and 6 bases at J; junction bases unmatched: 4. The CDR3 nucleotides are TGTGCCAGCAGCTTCGCGGGGGGCCGCGAGCAGTACTTC. It specifies CASSFAGGREQYF. Full variable domain (missing parts from reference TRBV7-2 and TRBJ2-7): GAGVSQSPSNKVTEKGKDVELRCDPISGHTALYWYRQSLGQGLEFLIYFQGNSAPDKSGLPSDRFSAERTGGSVSTLTIQRTQQEDSAVYLCASSFAGGREQYFGPGTRLTVT.

The V call is TRBV28, the J call TRBJ1-2, with 7 bases identical to TRBD1. Germline assignment: CDR1 MDHEN and CDR2 SYDVKM. CDR3 length equals 14 residues. Trimming cost V 3 bases and J 5 bases; bases outside gene matches: 6. The CDR3 DNA reads as TGTGCCAGCAGTTTCGACAGGGTGGGGTATGGCTACACCTTC. Translated, it gives CASSFDRVGYGYTF.

To note about this clone: Other nucleotide sequences from this sample produce the same CDR3. The chain carries TRBV5-6 and TRBJ1-1; the D is unclear. The CDR3 totals 11 residues. V lost 4 bases and J 1 base, leaving 2 bases between the germline ends. CDR1 and CDR2 from the germline V gene are SGHDT and YYEEEE. The CDR3 loop is CASSQNTEAFF. The CDR3 DNA sequence: TGTGCCAGCAGCCAGAACACTGAAGCTTTCTTT.

The genes are TRBV5-5 and TRBJ1-1; 10 bases agree with TRBD1. Trimming cost V 1 base and J 1 base; bases outside gene matches: 1. This CDR3 is 15 amino acids long. Germline-derived CDR1 and CDR2 are SGHKS and YYEKEE (reference sequence). CDR3 sequence reads: CASSLWTGGNTEAFF. CDR3 nucleotide sequence: TGTGCCAGCAGCTTGTGGACAGGGGGGAACACTGAAGCTTTCTTT.

The chain couples TRBV29-1 to TRBJ2-5; D gene uncertain. V was shortened by 6 bases and J by 2 bases, with 13 bases between the two germline ends. This CDR3 comprises 13 residues. CDR1 and CDR2 from the germline V gene are SQVTM and ANQGSEA. The CDR3, as DNA: TGCAGCGTCCGAGGCCTACATCAAGAGACCCAGTACTTC. Encoded protein: CSVRGLHQETQYF. The full variable domain, in which reference TRBV29-1 and TRBJ2-5 provide the parts outside the CDR3, is SAVISQKPSRDICQRGTSLTIQCQVDSQVTMMFWYRQQPGQSLTLIATANQGSEATYESGFVIDKFPISRPNLTFSTLTVSNMSPEDSSIYLCSVRGLHQETQYFGPGTRLLVL.

This clone showed up just a few times. This chain joins TRBV11-1 and TRBJ2-1; 8 bases are a match to TRBD1. Trimming cost V 5 bases and J 8 bases; bases outside gene matches: 17. This CDR3 has 17 amino acids. Looked up from germline, CDR1 is SGHAT and CDR2 is FQDESV (reference sequence). CDR3 loop: CASSTLTGGGKIDEQFF. Written as DNA, the CDR3 is TGTGCCAGCAGCACCCTTACAGGGGGAGGTAAGATCGATGAGCAGTTCTTC.

This clone was seen a handful of times. CDR3 sequence (DNA): TGTGCCTGGAGGGGACAGGGGGGTGGCAATCAGCCCCAGCATTTT. Translation: CAWRGQGGGNQPQHF. The genes are TRBV30 and TRBJ1-5; 11 bases are a match to TRBD1. Germline CDR1 is GTSNPN and CDR2 is SVGIG (reference sequence). There are 15 residues in the CDR3. V lost 3 bases and J lost 2; bases outside the gene matches: 3.

This clone was seen a handful of times. J is TRBJ2-7 and V is TRBV28; TRBD1 matches at 7 bases. V lost 5 bases and J lost 2; bases outside the gene matches: 3. Germline V gene lookup returns CDR1 MDHEN and CDR2 SYDVKM. The CDR3 has 13 amino acids. CDR3 in amino acids: CASSTQGPYEQYF. CDR3 DNA sequence: TGTGCCAGCAGTACACAGGGGCCCTACGAGCAGTACTTC.

The DNA for the CDR3 is TGTGCCAGCAGCCTCAGACAGGGGGGCGCCGGGGAGCTGTTTTTT. Its protein product is CASSLRQGGAGELFF. The chain combines TRBV7-9 with TRBJ2-2, with TRBD1 matching over 9 bases. The germline gives CDR1 SEHNR, CDR2 FQNEAQ (reference sequence). Unmatched junction bases numbered 7, after V lost 5 bases and J lost 6 bases. The CDR3 spans 15 residues.

This chain links TRBV5-6 with TRBJ1-2; D perhaps matches TRBD1 (5 bases). Trimming took off 2 bases at V and 4 bases at J, with 18 bases between the two ends. The CDR3 spans 16 residues. Germline V gene sequence: CDR1 SGHDT, CDR2 YYEEEE. CDR3 coding DNA: TGTGCCAGCAGCTTAAAAACCCAGGGTGGGTTCTATGGCTACACCTTC. Translated, it gives CASSLKTQGGFYGYTF.

This clone was recorded a few times. The chain recombines TRBV6-1 with TRBJ1-3, with D unclear. V was clipped by 6 bases and J by 0 bases, with 12 bases between them. The CDR3 contains 15 residues. Germline CDR1 and CDR2: MNHNS and SASEGT. The CDR3 coding sequence is TGTGCCAGCAGGGCGGCGCCCCTCTCTGGAAACACCATATATTTT. As protein: CASRAAPLSGNTIYF.

This clone was seen more than once but under ten times. The chain has TRBV2 and TRBJ2-1; TRBD2 agrees at 7 bases. The CDR3 covers 14 residues. Trimming removed 3 bases from V and 9 bases from J; junction bases left unmatched: 8. Looked up from germline, CDR1 is SNHLY and CDR2 is FYNNEI. The CDR3 DNA follows: TGTGCCAGCAGTGAGGTGGGGGGAGGGTCTGAGCAGTTCTTC. It codes for CASSEVGGGSEQFF.

This chain links TRBV29-1 with TRBJ2-3; possibly TRBD2 for D (5 bases). V shed 7 bases and J shed 1 base, with 15 bases lying between them. In germline, CDR1 is SQVTM, CDR2 ANQGSEA. This CDR3 spans 14 amino acids. CDR3 amino acids: CSARGLFGTDTQYF. The CDR3 DNA reads as TGCAGCGCCCGCGGGCTTTTCGGCACAGATACGCAGTATTTT.

The chain joins TRBV25-1 to TRBJ2-5; D is unresolved. Germline V gene data show CDR1 as MGHDK and CDR2 as SYGVNS. V was trimmed by 5 bases and J by 1 base, leaving 8 bases between them. This CDR3 is built from 13 residues. The CDR3 nucleotides read TGTGCCAGCAGTTCCCCCGGCCAAGAGACCCAGTACTTC. Residues: CASSSPGQETQYF.

Turning to this clone: One end of the junction is discordant with germline, which a read error may explain. The chain carries TRBV7-7 and TRBJ2-2, with D uncertain. The CDR3 totals 15 residues. The germline CDR1 and CDR2 sequences are SSHAT and FNYEAQ (reference sequence). The CDR3 DNA is TGTGCTAGCAGCCCCCCCCCAGGCTCCACCGGGGAGCTGTTTTTT. Translated: CASSPPPGSTGELFF.

This rearrangement joins TRBV27 to TRBJ2-2; D is unclear. Germline CDR1 and CDR2: MNHEY and SMNVEV (reference sequence). V shed 5 bases and J shed 8 bases, with 9 bases lying between them. This CDR3 is built from 12 residues. The DNA of the CDR3 is TGTGCCAGCAGTCCCTACCAAGGGGAGCTGTTTTTT. Translating it yields CASSPYQGELFF.

This clone showed up just once. The chain is built from TRBV9 and TRBJ2-7, with D tentatively TRBD2 (5 bases). The V end lost 3 bases, the J end lost 4 bases, and 20 bases lay between the germline ends. CDR1 is SGDLS and CDR2 is YYNGEE in the germline V gene. The CDR3 consists of 16 residues. CDR3 sequence: CASSGGSDQRAYEQYF. As DNA, the CDR3 is TGTGCCAGCAGCGGAGGTAGCGATCAAAGGGCGTACGAGCAGTACTTC.

This clone came up a few times. The chain recombines TRBV4-1 with TRBJ2-7, with 8 bases lining up with TRBD2. V gave up 4 bases and J gave up 9 bases; unmatched junction bases: 11. Germline assignment: CDR1 MGHRA and CDR2 YSYEKL. The CDR3 is 14 residues long. This CDR3 is CASSLREGRAGQYF. CDR3 nucleotides: TGCGCCAGCAGCCTCCGGGAGGGCCGGGCAGGGCAGTACTTC.

This clone came up a few times. The CDR3 loop reads CASSPPGTSSEQYF. DNA for the CDR3: TGTGCCAGCAGTCCGCCTGGGACTAGCTCCGAGCAGTACTTC. The chain is built from TRBV9 and TRBJ2-7; TRBD2 matches 9 bases. J lost 6 bases, V lost 5 bases, and 9 bases had no gene match. Germline V lookup: CDR1 SGDLS, CDR2 YYNGEE. This CDR3 has 14 residues.

The gene calls are TRBV7-3 and TRBJ2-3; D may be TRBD2 (7 bases). From germline, CDR1 is SGHTA and CDR2 FQGTGA. The V gene lost 5 bases and the J gene lost 4 bases, with 19 bases spanning the gap. This CDR3 is built from 16 residues. The CDR3 nucleotides read TGTGCCAGCAGCCGGGGGCGCGGGGGAGGTGCAGATACGCAGTATTTT. It yields the protein CASSRGRGGGADTQYF.